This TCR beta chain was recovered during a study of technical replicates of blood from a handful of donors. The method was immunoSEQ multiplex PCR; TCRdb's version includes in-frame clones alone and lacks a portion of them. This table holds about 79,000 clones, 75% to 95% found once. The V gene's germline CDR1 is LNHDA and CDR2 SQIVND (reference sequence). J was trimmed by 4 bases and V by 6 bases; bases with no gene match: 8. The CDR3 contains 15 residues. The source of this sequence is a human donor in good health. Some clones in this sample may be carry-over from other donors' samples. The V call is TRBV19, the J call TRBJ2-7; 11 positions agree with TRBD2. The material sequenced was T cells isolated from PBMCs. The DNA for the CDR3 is TGTGCCAGTAGGGGGACTAGCGGAACTCTTTACGAGCAGTACTTC. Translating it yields CASRGTSGTLYEQYF.